The 3 T cell receptor beta chains below were found in one sample sequenced in a study of blood T cell repertoires in COVID-19. Sequencing used immunoSEQ multiplex PCR; TCRdb keeps in-frame clones, though not all of them. The data hold approximately 240,000 clones, with around 90% observed a single time. Sequencing was carried out using PBMCs or T cells enriched from blood (not recorded which). Every receptor here comes from a woman in her thirties with acute COVID-19.

V is TRBV3-1 (or the pseudogene TRBV3-2) and J is TRBJ1-6, with a weak D call TRBD1 (6 bases). Germline loops: CDR1 LGHDT, CDR2 YNNKEL (reference sequence). Trimming cost V 4 bases and J 0 bases, with 13 bases left between them. The CDR3 is made up of 17 amino acids. The CDR3 sequence: CASSRKTGSSYNSPLHF. For the CDR3, the DNA is TGTGCCAGCAGCCGGAAGACAGGCAGCTCCTATAATTCACCCCTCCACTTT.

The J gene is TRBJ1-1, the V gene TRBV3-1 (or the pseudogene TRBV3-2), with D possibly being TRBD1 (6 bases). The CDR3 covers 13 residues. V lost 0 bases and J 8 bases, leaving 10 bases between the germline ends. The germline CDR1 and CDR2 sequences are LGHDT and YNNKEL (reference sequence). DNA of the CDR3: TGTGCCAGCAGCCAAGAGGGGGCAGGAGAAGCTTTCTTT. Residues: CASSQEGAGEAFF.

J is TRBJ2-1 and V is TRBV28; 12 bases line up with TRBD2. CDR1 and CDR2 (germline): MDHEN, SYDVKM. The ends lost 3 bases at V and 6 bases at J; junction bases unmatched: 12. The CDR3 is 18 amino acids. The CDR3 nucleotides read TGTGCCAGCAGTTTCCCGGCTAGCGGGGGGGTCAGGCCCAATGAGCAGTTCTTC. It is translated as CASSFPASGGVRPNEQFF.